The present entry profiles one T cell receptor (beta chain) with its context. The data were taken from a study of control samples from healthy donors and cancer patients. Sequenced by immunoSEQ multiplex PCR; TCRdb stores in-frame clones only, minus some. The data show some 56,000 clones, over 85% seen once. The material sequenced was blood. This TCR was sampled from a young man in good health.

Here the CDR3 reads CASSFLRETGELFF. CDR3 DNA sequence: TGTGCCAGCAGTTTTTTGCGGGAGACCGGGGAGCTGTTTTTT. The gene calls are TRBV6-2 or TRBV6-3 and TRBJ2-2, with TRBD2 identical over 7 bases. Germline CDR1 MNHEY, CDR2 SVGEGT. The CDR3 is 14 residues long. Losses at the gene ends were 4 bases for V and 5 bases for J; bases not matched to a gene: 4.